This T cell receptor (beta chain) originates from a study of T cells after posttransplantation cyclophosphamide. Whole-study results and caveats: Recipient CMV seropositivity and CMV reactivation strongly tracked TRB clonality. Tissue-infiltrating T cells from skin or gut overlapped little with blood T cells. Donor-recipient repertoire similarity was low at 1-2 months, rising over year one.

This related bone marrow graft donor gave peripheral blood on the day of marrow donation. This clone was seen at least ten times. The antigen is not known. CDR1 is SGHTA, CDR2 FQGNSA, per germline. The CDR3 is made up of 14 amino acids. J gave up 6 bases and V 5 bases, and 7 bases lay outside the gene matches. Sequencing was performed with immunoSEQ multiplex PCR; in TCRdb, only in-frame clones are kept and a portion is missing. The sample has about 12,000 clones, none seen only once. Source material: PBMCs. The chain combines TRBV7-2 with TRBJ1-5, with 7 positions matching TRBD1. The receptor comes from a woman between 40 and 50 years old in good health, CMV-negative, and a related stem cell transplant donor. The CDR3 nucleotides are TGTGCCAGCAGCCAGGGGGGTCGGGGTCAGCCCCAGCATTTT. Translating gives CASSQGGRGQPQHF.